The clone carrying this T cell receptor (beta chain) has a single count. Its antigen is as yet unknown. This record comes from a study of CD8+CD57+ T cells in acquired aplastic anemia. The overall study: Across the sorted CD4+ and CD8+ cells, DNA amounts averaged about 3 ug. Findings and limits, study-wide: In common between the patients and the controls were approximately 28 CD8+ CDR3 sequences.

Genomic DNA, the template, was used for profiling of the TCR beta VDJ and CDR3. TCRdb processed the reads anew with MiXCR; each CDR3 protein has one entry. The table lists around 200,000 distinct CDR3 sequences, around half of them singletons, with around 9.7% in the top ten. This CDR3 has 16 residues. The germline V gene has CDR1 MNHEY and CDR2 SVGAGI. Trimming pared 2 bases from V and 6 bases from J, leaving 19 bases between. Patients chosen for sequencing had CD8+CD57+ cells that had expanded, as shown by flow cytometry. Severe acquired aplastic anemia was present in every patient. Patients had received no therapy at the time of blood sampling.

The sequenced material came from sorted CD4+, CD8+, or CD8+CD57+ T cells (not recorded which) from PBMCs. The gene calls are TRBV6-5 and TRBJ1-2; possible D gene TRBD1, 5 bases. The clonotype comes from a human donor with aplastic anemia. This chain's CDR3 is CASSYRGGWGEDGYTF. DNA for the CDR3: TGTGCCAGCAGTTACCGGGGGGGTTGGGGAGAGGATGGCTACACCTTC.